This passage covers 18 T cell receptor beta chains from one sample sequenced in a study of T cells after yellow fever vaccination. MiXCR, run by TCRdb on the 5' RACE reads, gives a single entry per CDR3 protein. Of around 310,000 distinct CDR3 sequences in the sample, about 4% were seen once. Specimen: PBMCs, collected 5 days after the yellow fever booster vaccination. The receptors were sampled from a man younger than 35 who received the YFV17D yellow fever vaccine.

The table lists this clonotype with many counts. The chain links TRBV14 to TRBJ2-2; TRBD2 matches at 7 bases. CDR1 is SGHDN and CDR2 is FVKESK in the germline V gene. This CDR3 has 17 amino acids. V was pared by 1 base and J by 4 bases, with 9 bases of the junction left unmatched. The DNA for the CDR3 is TGTGCCAGCAGCCAAGGCCCGCGGGGGAGGCTCACCGGGGAGCTGTTTTTT. Residues: CASSQGPRGRLTGELFF.

V is TRBV11-2 and J is TRBJ2-3; unclear D gene. CDR3 size: 12 residues. Germline V gene sequence: CDR1 SGHAT, CDR2 FQNNGV. Deletions cut 5 bases from V and 8 bases from J, with 11 bases between. The DNA for the CDR3 is TGTGCCAGCAGCCAAGCCTGGGGTACGCAGTATTTT. Translated, it gives CASSQAWGTQYF.

This clonotype was counted between two and nine times. The gene calls are TRBV4-1 and TRBJ2-2; a weak D match, TRBD1 (6 bases). Germline V lookup: CDR1 MGHRA, CDR2 YSYEKL. The CDR3 is 14 residues long. V lost 4 bases and J 5 bases, leaving 11 bases between the germline ends. The DNA of the CDR3 is TGCGCCAGCAGCCTCCACAGGGAGACCGGGGAGCTGTTTTTT. It specifies CASSLHRETGELFF.

This clonotype was counted many times. V gene TRBV2 combines with J gene TRBJ2-1; TRBD2 agrees at 10 bases. Germline trimming cut 2 bases from V and 10 bases from J; bases unmatched to any gene: 14. The germline gives CDR1 SNHLY, CDR2 FYNNEI. This CDR3 has 17 residues. CDR3 nucleotide sequence: TGTGCCAGCAGTGAAAGTACTAGCGGGGAAGACTTCCGGGAGCAGTTCTTC. It yields the protein CASSESTSGEDFREQFF.

The table lists this clonotype with many counts. The rearrangement links TRBV12-3 or TRBV12-4 to TRBJ2-7; perhaps D is TRBD1 or TRBD2 (5 bases each). The CDR3 has 13 amino acids. V shed 3 bases and J shed 2 bases, with 8 bases lying between them. In DNA, the CDR3 is TGTGCCAGCAGTTTCGGGGCGGCCTACGAGCAGTACGTC. Its translation: CASSFGAAYEQYV.

This clonotype came up a few times. CDR3 sequence reads: CASGRKDYGYTF. DNA for the CDR3: TGCGCCTCAGGACGGAAGGACTATGGCTACACCTTC. J is TRBJ1-2 and V is TRBV5-1, with D hard to call. The CDR3 consists of 12 residues. The V end lost 10 bases, the J end lost 3 bases, and 13 bases lay between the germline ends. Germline values: CDR1 SGHRS, CDR2 YFSETQ.

This clonotype was seen a few times. The genes are TRBV4-3 and TRBJ1-5, with 7 bases aligning to TRBD1. Trimming removed 4 bases from V and 4 bases from J; junction bases left unmatched: 10. This CDR3 has 16 residues. Germline assignment: CDR1 LGHNA and CDR2 YSLEER. The CDR3 region is CASSPGAGGFNQPQHF. The CDR3 coding sequence is TGCGCCAGCAGCCCAGGGGCAGGGGGTTTTAATCAGCCCCAGCATTTT.

This clonotype was picked up a small number of times. The chain employs TRBV9 and TRBJ2-6; no clear D. The CDR3 contains 16 residues. Trimming shortened V by 0 bases and J by 0 bases, and 7 bases separated the two germline ends. From germline, CDR1 is SGDLS and CDR2 YYNGEE. The CDR3 reads CASSVATGSGANVLTF. CDR3 sequence (DNA): TGTGCCAGCAGCGTAGCTACGGGCTCTGGGGCCAACGTCCTGACTTTC.

This clonotype has just a few counts. This chain joins TRBV20-1 and TRBJ1-5; D is ambiguous. Trimming pared 3 bases from V and 4 bases from J, leaving 10 bases between. Germline CDR1 and CDR2: DFQATT and SNEGSKA (reference sequence). The CDR3 contains 13 residues. For the CDR3, the DNA is TGCAGTGCTAGTAAGGCGCAAAATCAGCCCCAGCATTTT. This codes for CSASKAQNQPQHF.

This chain connects TRBV5-4 to TRBJ2-2, with TRBD2 identical over 11 bases. With 5 bases clipped from V and 4 bases from J, the junction kept 10 bases outside the gene matches. The CDR3 loop spans 17 amino acids. Germline assignment: CDR1 SGHNT and CDR2 YYREEE (reference sequence). For the CDR3, the DNA is TGTGCCAGCAGTTCCCGGCTAGCGGGGGGTGGCACCGGGGAGCTGTTTTTT. It encodes CASSSRLAGGGTGELFF.

This clonotype was seen repeatedly, ten times or more. The chain recombines TRBV5-5 with TRBJ2-5; TRBD2 aligns across 7 bases. Germline V gene data show CDR1 as SGHKS and CDR2 as YYEKEE (reference sequence). The V segment lost 4 bases and the J segment 4 bases; nucleotides outside the gene matches: 10. CDR3 length: 15 amino acids. In nucleotides, the CDR3 is TGTGCCAGCAGCCCACACCCAGCGGGGTCAGAGACCCAGTACTTC. This encodes CASSPHPAGSETQYF.

This clonotype was seen repeatedly, ten times or more. The chain links TRBV5-1 to TRBJ2-7, with 9 nucleotides matching TRBD2. The V and J ends lost 0 bases and 5 bases, in that order; junction bases with no gene match: 6. This CDR3 has 15 amino acids. Germline CDR1 SGHRS, CDR2 YFSETQ. The CDR3 bases are TGCGCCAGCAGCTTGGGGCTAGCGGGGATCAACGAGCAGTACTTC. Protein sequence: CASSLGLAGINEQYF. Filled out from reference TRBV5-1 and TRBJ2-7, the complete variable domain reads KAGVTQTPRYLIKTRGQQVTLSCSPISGHRSVSWYQQTPGQGLQFLFEYFSETQRNKGNFPGRFSGRQFSNSRSEMNVSTLELGDSALYLCASSLGLAGINEQYFGPGTRLTVT.

This clonotype was counted between two and nine times. This chain joins TRBV4-3 and TRBJ1-4, with D unresolved. The CDR3 consists of 15 residues. Germline CDR1 is LGHNA and CDR2 is YSLEER. V was pared by 2 bases and J by 0 bases, with 7 bases between. DNA for the CDR3: TGCGCCAGCAGCCAATACTTTGCAACTAATGAAAAACTGTTTTTT. This translates into CASSQYFATNEKLFF.

This clonotype was picked up many times. This chain connects TRBV4-3 to TRBJ2-1; D is unclear. The CDR3 is made up of 15 amino acids. The germline V gene has CDR1 LGHNA and CDR2 YSLEER. V gave up 0 bases and J gave up 0 bases, with 6 bases separating them. The DNA for the CDR3 is TGCGCCAGCAGCCAAGAAAGTAGCTCCTACAATGAGCAGTTCTTC. Translation: CASSQESSSYNEQFF.

This clonotype was observed a few times. CDR3 in amino acids: CASSITGTRPYEQYF. CDR3 nucleotide sequence: TGTGCCAGCAGCATAACCGGGACTAGACCCTACGAGCAGTACTTC. V is TRBV27 and J is TRBJ2-7; 8 bases align to TRBD2. The CDR3 loop spans 15 amino acids. The ends lost 6 bases at V and 2 bases at J; junction bases unmatched: 9. Germline V gives CDR1 MNHEY, CDR2 SMNVEV (reference sequence).

This chain links TRBV6-4 with TRBJ2-3, with 7 bases that match TRBD1. Germline V CDR1 and CDR2: MRHNA, SNTAGT. This CDR3 has 14 residues. The J segment lost 8 bases and the V segment lost 0 bases, leaving 5 bases of the junction unmatched. The CDR3 sequence: CASSDSPGGGTQYF. In DNA form, the CDR3 reads TGTGCCAGCAGTGACTCGCCAGGGGGTGGTACGCAGTATTTT.

This clonotype was detected ten times or more. V is TRBV5-1 and J is TRBJ1-1; the D gene is possibly TRBD1 (5 bases). The germline gives CDR1 SGHRS, CDR2 YFSETQ. Trimming took 1 base from V and 1 from J, leaving 14 bases between them. This CDR3 is built from 16 residues. CDR3 nucleotide sequence: TGCGCCAGCAGCTTGTGGGACCGCATGGGGAACACTGAAGCTTTCTTT. Protein product: CASSLWDRMGNTEAFF.

There are a few counts of this clonotype. The gene calls are TRBV12-3 or TRBV12-4 and TRBJ1-2, with D perhaps TRBD1 (5 bases). With 3 bases removed from V and 7 bases from J, the gap between germline ends came to 15 bases. The CDR3 loop spans 14 amino acids. This CDR3 is CASSLGRDVFGYTF. The CDR3 DNA is TGTGCCAGCAGTTTGGGCAGGGATGTTTTTGGCTACACCTTC.